The clone carrying this TCR beta chain appeared a single time. Its antigen remains unidentified. The data stem from a study of T-cell reconstitution after alpha-beta-depleted transplantation in children. General observations from the study: Alpha-beta T cells about two months after transplant reportedly derived from several hundred expanded graft clones. Among T cells one year after transplant, newly produced cells accounted for most counts and diversity.

The V and J ends lost 0 bases and 3 bases respectively, with 9 bases between them. The CDR3 runs 14 residues. Germline CDR1 and CDR2: LGHNA and YSLEER. Unique molecular identifiers were built into the TCRbeta library. TCRdb itself ran the PCR reads through MiXCR, one entry per CDR3 protein. The table records approximately 500,000 distinct CDR3 sequences, about 10% of them present only once. This material consisted of PBMCs, taken before TCRalphabeta/CD19-depleted stem cell transplant. The chain couples TRBV4-3 to TRBJ2-7, with a possible D match to TRBD1 (5 bases). This clonotype originated in a child aged 2 to 10 with inherited bone marrow failure, due to receive a stem cell transplant. The CDR3 DNA reads TGCGCCAGCAGCCAAGAGACAGATTTCTACGAGCAGTACTTC. The encoded protein is CASSQETDFYEQYF.